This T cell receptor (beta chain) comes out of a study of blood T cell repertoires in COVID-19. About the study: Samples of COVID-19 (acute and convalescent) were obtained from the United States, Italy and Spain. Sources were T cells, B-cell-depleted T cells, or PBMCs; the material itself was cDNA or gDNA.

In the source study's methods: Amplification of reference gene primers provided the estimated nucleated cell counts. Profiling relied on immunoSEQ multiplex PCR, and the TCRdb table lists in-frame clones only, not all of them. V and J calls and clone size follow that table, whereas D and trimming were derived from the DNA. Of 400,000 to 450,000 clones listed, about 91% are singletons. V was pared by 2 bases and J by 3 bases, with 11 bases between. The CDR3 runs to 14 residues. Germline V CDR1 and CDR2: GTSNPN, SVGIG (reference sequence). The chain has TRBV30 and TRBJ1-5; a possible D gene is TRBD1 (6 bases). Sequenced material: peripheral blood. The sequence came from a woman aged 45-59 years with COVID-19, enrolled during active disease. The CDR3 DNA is TGTGCCTGGAGTTCAGGGGCCCTCAATCAGCCCCAGCATTTT. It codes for CAWSSGALNQPQHF.